This is a list of T cell receptor beta chains from one sample in a study of T cell changes during pregnancy in multiple sclerosis. TCRdb's table, derived via immunoSEQ multiplex PCR, lists solely in-frame clones and lacks some. The data contain just under 95,000 clones, approximately 92% of them seen just once; the ten biggest clones take up about 2.7%. Source: peripheral blood, taken in the first trimester of pregnancy. The receptors here all came from a female donor with multiple sclerosis, enrolled in a pregnancy study. The CDR3 runs from the conserved cysteine through the conserved F or W. The D gene is left open where the match is weak. For some rows the clone size is stated as once, few or many, or as a class when expanded; others skip it.

V gene: TRBV2
J gene: TRBJ1-2
D gene: TRBD1
clone size: .
CDR3 DNA: TGTGCCAGCAGTGAGGGGGACAGGGATGGCTACACCTTC
CDR3 protein: CASSEGDRDGYTF

V gene: TRBV7-9
J gene: TRBJ2-1
D gene: TRBD1
clone size: .
CDR3 DNA: TGTGCCAGCAGCAAACAGGGGAGCTCCTACAATGAGCAGTTCTTC
CDR3 protein: CASSKQGSSYNEQFF

V gene: TRBV2
J gene: TRBJ1-2
D gene: .
clone size: many
CDR3 DNA: TGTGCCAGCACGTTTTCAGGAACAATAGCTAACTATGGCTACACCTTC
CDR3 protein: CASTFSGTIANYGYTF

V gene: TRBV6-1
J gene: TRBJ2-1
D gene: .
clone size: .
CDR3 DNA: TGTGCCAGCACTCGGGTCTCCTACAATGAGCAGTTCTTC
CDR3 protein: CASTRVSYNEQFF

V gene: TRBV9
J gene: TRBJ2-5
D gene: .
clone size: .
CDR3 DNA: TGTGCCAGCAGCGGAGTTACTAGCTTGGAAGAAGAGACCCAGTACTTC
CDR3 protein: CASSGVTSLEEETQYF

V gene: TRBV11-3
J gene: TRBJ2-5
D gene: TRBD2
clone size: .
CDR3 DNA: TGTGCCAGCAGCTTACGACAAGCGGGGCAAGAGACCCAGTACTTC
CDR3 protein: CASSLRQAGQETQYF

V gene: TRBV15
J gene: TRBJ1-4
D gene: TRBD1
clone size: .
CDR3 DNA: TGTGCCACCAATGGGAGGGCCGGGACAGGCAATGAAAAACTGTTTTTT
CDR3 protein: CATNGRAGTGNEKLFF

V gene: TRBV5-1
J gene: TRBJ2-3
D gene: TRBD2
clone size: .
CDR3 DNA: TGCGCCAGCAGCTTGTTTGGACTAGCGGGAAGCACAGATACGCAGTATTTT
CDR3 protein: CASSLFGLAGSTDTQYF

V gene: TRBV5-1
J gene: TRBJ1-2
D gene: .
clone size: .
CDR3 DNA: TGCGCCAGCAGCTTGGCCTTCCCAGGGTCGTACTATGGCTACACCTTC
CDR3 protein: CASSLAFPGSYYGYTF

V gene: TRBV9
J gene: TRBJ2-1
D gene: .
clone size: .
CDR3 DNA: TGTGCCAGCAGCGTAGGAGGGGGTGCCTCCAATGAGCAGTTCTTC
CDR3 protein: CASSVGGGASNEQFF

V gene: TRBV2
J gene: TRBJ1-4
D gene: TRBD1
clone size: .
CDR3 DNA: TGTGCCAGCAGTGAAATGGACAGGGTTTTAGGAGGAAAACTGTTTTTT
CDR3 protein: CASSEMDRVLGGKLFF

V gene: TRBV19
J gene: TRBJ1-1
D gene: .
clone size: .
CDR3 DNA: TGTGCCAGTAGTATAGAGCAGGGCGACACTGAAGCTTTCTTT
CDR3 protein: CASSIEQGDTEAFF

V gene: TRBV6-1
J gene: TRBJ1-5
D gene: .
clone size: once
CDR3 DNA: TGTGCCAGCAGTGAAGCGACAGCAAATCAGCCCCAGCATTTT
CDR3 protein: CASSEATANQPQHF

V gene: TRBV4-1
J gene: TRBJ1-1
D gene: TRBD1
clone size: once
CDR3 DNA: TGCGCCAGCAGCCGCATCCCGGGACAGTGGGAAACTGAAGCTTTCTTT
CDR3 protein: CASSRIPGQWETEAFF

V gene: TRBV7-9
J gene: TRBJ2-1
D gene: TRBD2
clone size: .
CDR3 DNA: TGTGCCAGCAGCCCCCCGGGACTAGCGGGAGTAGCCAATGAGCAGTTCTTC
CDR3 protein: CASSPPGLAGVANEQFF

V gene: TRBV9
J gene: TRBJ2-3
D gene: TRBD2
clone size: .
CDR3 DNA: TGTGCCAGCAGCGCTATAGCGGGAGTGACAGATACGCAGTATTTT
CDR3 protein: CASSAIAGVTDTQYF

V gene: TRBV7-3
J gene: TRBJ2-2
D gene: .
clone size: .
CDR3 DNA: TGTGCCAGCAGCCCCGCGGTCGGTGGGACCGGGGAGCTGTTTTTT
CDR3 protein: CASSPAVGGTGELFF

V gene: TRBV7-9
J gene: TRBJ2-7
D gene: .
clone size: .
CDR3 DNA: TGTGCCAGCAGCTATTTACAGGGTCCTCCCTACGAGCAGTACTTC
CDR3 protein: CASSYLQGPPYEQYF

V gene: TRBV19
J gene: TRBJ1-1
D gene: TRBD1
clone size: once
CDR3 DNA: TGTGCCAGTAGTATTGGACAGGCGAACACTGAAGCTTTCTTT
CDR3 protein: CASSIGQANTEAFF

V gene: TRBV29-1
J gene: TRBJ2-1
D gene: TRBD2
clone size: .
CDR3 DNA: TGCAGCCTCGTCCGTTCTAGCGGGAGGGGGAATGAGCAGTTCTTC
CDR3 protein: CSLVRSSGRGNEQFF

V gene: TRBV5-4
J gene: TRBJ1-1
D gene: .
clone size: .
CDR3 DNA: TGTGCCAGCAGCTTGCCAGGCGAGACTGAAGCTTTCTTT
CDR3 protein: CASSLPGETEAFF

V gene: TRBV2
J gene: TRBJ1-4
D gene: TRBD1
clone size: .
CDR3 DNA: TGTGCCAGTGCGACAGGGTCTGAAAAACTGTTTTTT
CDR3 protein: CASATGSEKLFF

V gene: TRBV6-6
J gene: TRBJ2-3
D gene: TRBD2
clone size: .
CDR3 DNA: TGTGCCAGCAGTCCCCGGACTAGCCTCACAGATACGCAGTATTTT
CDR3 protein: CASSPRTSLTDTQYF

V gene: TRBV4-3
J gene: TRBJ2-3
D gene: TRBD2
clone size: .
CDR3 DNA: TGCGCCAGCAGCCAAGATTTGGGTCTAGCGGGAGGGATCAGAACCACAGATACGCAGTATTTT
CDR3 protein: CASSQDLGLAGGIRTTDTQYF

V gene: TRBV15
J gene: TRBJ2-6
D gene: .
clone size: many
CDR3 DNA: TGTGCCACCAGCAGGGACAACTCTGGGGCCAACGTCCTGACTTTC
CDR3 protein: CATSRDNSGANVLTF

V gene: TRBV28
J gene: TRBJ1-5
D gene: TRBD1
clone size: .
CDR3 DNA: TGTGCCAGCAGAGCTCTCTTGACAGGGGGCAATCAGCCCCAGCATTTT
CDR3 protein: CASRALLTGGNQPQHF

V gene: TRBV18
J gene: TRBJ2-1
D gene: TRBD2
clone size: .
CDR3 DNA: TGTGCCAGCTCAGCTAGCGGGACTTACAATGAGCAGTTCTTC
CDR3 protein: CASSASGTYNEQFF

V gene: TRBV7-2
J gene: TRBJ2-7
D gene: TRBD1
clone size: .
CDR3 DNA: TGTGCCAGCAGCTTAAAGGGGGACAGGTACTACGAGCAGTACTTC
CDR3 protein: CASSLKGDRYYEQYF

V gene: TRBV9
J gene: TRBJ1-1
D gene: .
clone size: .
CDR3 DNA: TGTGCCAGCAGCGTCCTAGGACAGCCGAACACTGAAGCTTTCTTT
CDR3 protein: CASSVLGQPNTEAFF

V gene: TRBV28
J gene: TRBJ1-3
D gene: .
clone size: .
CDR3 DNA: TGTGCCACCCAGGGCAACTCTGGAAACACCATATATTTT
CDR3 protein: CATQGNSGNTIYF

V gene: TRBV6-1
J gene: TRBJ1-1
D gene: .
clone size: .
CDR3 DNA: TGTGCCAGCAGTGGGACTACTGAAGCTTTCTTT
CDR3 protein: CASSGTTEAFF

V gene: TRBV28
J gene: TRBJ1-2
D gene: .
clone size: .
CDR3 DNA: TGTGCCAGCAGGAGAGGCCACGTTGGGTTTTTCAACTATGGCTACACCTTC
CDR3 protein: CASRRGHVGFFNYGYTF

V gene: TRBV29-1
J gene: TRBJ2-1
D gene: TRBD1
clone size: .
CDR3 DNA: TGCAGCGGGAATCCGACAGGGTCACCGAACAATGAGCAGTTCTTC
CDR3 protein: CSGNPTGSPNNEQFF

V gene: TRBV29-1
J gene: TRBJ2-1
D gene: TRBD2
clone size: few
CDR3 DNA: TGCAGCGTATCCAGGGAGGGGAATGAGCAGTTCTTC
CDR3 protein: CSVSREGNEQFF

V gene: TRBV18
J gene: TRBJ2-3
D gene: .
clone size: once
CDR3 DNA: TGTGCCAGCTCACCAGGGCCTGGTGGCACAGATACGCAGTATTTT
CDR3 protein: CASSPGPGGTDTQYF

V gene: TRBV27
J gene: TRBJ2-7
D gene: .
clone size: .
CDR3 DNA: TGTGCCAGCAGTTTATCGGGGGCTCCGACTGCCGAGCAGTACTTC
CDR3 protein: CASSLSGAPTAEQYF

V gene: TRBV18
J gene: TRBJ1-5
D gene: .
clone size: .
CDR3 DNA: TGTGCCAGCTCACCCGGTGTCAGCACAGGGCAGCCCCAGCATTTT
CDR3 protein: CASSPGVSTGQPQHF

V gene: TRBV27
J gene: TRBJ2-1
D gene: TRBD2
clone size: .
CDR3 DNA: TGTGCCAGCGTGTTGGGGGAGGGTGAGCAGTTCTTC
CDR3 protein: CASVLGEGEQFF